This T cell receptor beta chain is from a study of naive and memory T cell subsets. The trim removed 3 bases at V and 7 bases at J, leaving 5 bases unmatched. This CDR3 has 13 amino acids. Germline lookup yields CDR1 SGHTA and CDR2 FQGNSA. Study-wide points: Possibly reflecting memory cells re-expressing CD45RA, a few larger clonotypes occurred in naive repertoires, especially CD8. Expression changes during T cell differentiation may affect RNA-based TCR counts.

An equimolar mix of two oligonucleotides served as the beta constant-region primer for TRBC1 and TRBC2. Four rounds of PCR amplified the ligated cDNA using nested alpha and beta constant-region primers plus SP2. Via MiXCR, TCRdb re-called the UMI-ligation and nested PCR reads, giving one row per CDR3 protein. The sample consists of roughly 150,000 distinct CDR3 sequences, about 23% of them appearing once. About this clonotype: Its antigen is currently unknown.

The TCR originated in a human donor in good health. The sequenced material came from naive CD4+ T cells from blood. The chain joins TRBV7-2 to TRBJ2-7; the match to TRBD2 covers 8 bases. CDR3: CASSFGLASEQYF. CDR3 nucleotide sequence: TGTGCCAGCAGCTTTGGACTAGCTAGTGAGCAGTACTTC.